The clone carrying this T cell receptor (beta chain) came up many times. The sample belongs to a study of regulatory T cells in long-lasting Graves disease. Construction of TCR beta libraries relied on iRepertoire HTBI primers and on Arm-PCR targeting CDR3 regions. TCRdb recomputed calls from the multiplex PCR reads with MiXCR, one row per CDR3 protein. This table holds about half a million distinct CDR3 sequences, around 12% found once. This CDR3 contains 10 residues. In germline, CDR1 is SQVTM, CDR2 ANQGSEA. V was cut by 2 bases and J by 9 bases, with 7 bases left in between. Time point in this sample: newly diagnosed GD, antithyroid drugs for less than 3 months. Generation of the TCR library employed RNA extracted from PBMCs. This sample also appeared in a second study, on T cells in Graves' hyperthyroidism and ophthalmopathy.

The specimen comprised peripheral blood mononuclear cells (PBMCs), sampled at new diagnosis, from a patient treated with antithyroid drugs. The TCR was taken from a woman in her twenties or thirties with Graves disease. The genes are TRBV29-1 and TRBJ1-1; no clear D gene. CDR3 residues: CSVETEKAFF. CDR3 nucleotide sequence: TGCAGCGTTGAAACTGAAAAAGCTTTCTTT. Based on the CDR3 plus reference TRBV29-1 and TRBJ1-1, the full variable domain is SAVISQKPSRDICQRGTSLTIQCQVDSQVTMMFWYRQQPGQSLTLIATANQGSEATYESGFVIDKFPISRPNLTFSTLTVSNMSPEDSSIYLCSVETEKAFFGQGTRLTVV.